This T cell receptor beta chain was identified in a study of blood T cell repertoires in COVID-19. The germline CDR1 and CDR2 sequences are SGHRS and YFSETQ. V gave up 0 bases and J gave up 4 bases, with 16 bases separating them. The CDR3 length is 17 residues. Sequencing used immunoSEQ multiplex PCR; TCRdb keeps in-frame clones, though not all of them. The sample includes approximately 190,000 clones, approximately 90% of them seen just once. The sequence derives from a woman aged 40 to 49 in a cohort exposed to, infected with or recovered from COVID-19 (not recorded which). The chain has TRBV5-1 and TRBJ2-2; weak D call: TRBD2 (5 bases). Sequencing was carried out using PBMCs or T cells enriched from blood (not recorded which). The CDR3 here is CASSLGAILGGTGELFF. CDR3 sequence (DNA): TGCGCCAGCAGCTTGGGGGCAATACTAGGAGGCACCGGGGAGCTGTTTTTT.